The 30 T cell receptor beta chains below were found in one sample sequenced in a study of T cell responses to AZD1222 COVID-19 vaccine. Using immunoSEQ multiplex PCR, the repertoire was profiled, and TCRdb retains in-frame clones only, with some absent. This sample carries about 120,000 clones, 90% to 95% of them seen once, and the ten largest clones take about 3%. The sequencing used peripheral blood, collected on day 0 of AZD1222 vaccination. These TCRs come from an adult in good health.

Only one count was recorded for this clone. As DNA, the CDR3 is TGTGCCAGCAGCTTAGATCTCGGGGGTCGTGGCTACACCTTC. It specifies CASSLDLGGRGYTF. The genes are TRBV11-2 and TRBJ1-2; D might be TRBD1 (5 bases). Germline V lookup: CDR1 SGHAT, CDR2 FQNNGV. Trimming cost V 0 bases and J 7 bases, with 12 bases left between them. The CDR3 extends over 14 amino acids.

The J gene is TRBJ2-1, the V gene TRBV21-1. TRBV21-1 is a documented pseudogene. The CDR3 loop spans 12 amino acids. CDR3 protein: CASARPYNEQFF. The CDR3 nucleotides read TGTGCCAGCGCCCGGCCCTACAATGAGCAGTTCTTC.

The genes are TRBV27 and TRBJ2-7; D remains unclear. V was shortened by 0 bases and J by 3 bases, with 6 bases between the two germline ends. The germline CDR1 and CDR2 sequences are MNHEY and SMNVEV (reference sequence). The CDR3 sequence is 13 residues long. CDR3 in amino acids: CASSLSGVYEQYF. CDR3 DNA sequence: TGTGCCAGCAGTTTATCAGGAGTCTACGAGCAGTACTTC.

This clone was counted once. This rearrangement joins TRBV7-8 to TRBJ2-1; the D gene is possibly TRBD2 (6 bases). Germline V gene data show CDR1 as SGHVS and CDR2 as FQNEAQ. V was pared by 2 bases and J by 8 bases, with 22 bases between. The CDR3 sequence is 17 residues long. CDR3 region: CASSLSHRIGGRDEQFF. The CDR3 DNA reads TGTGCCAGCAGCTTATCCCACCGGATAGGAGGGCGGGATGAGCAGTTCTTC.

The CDR3 loop reads CASSKDRASGNTIYF. DNA for the CDR3: TGTGCCAGCAGCAAAGACAGGGCCTCGGGAAACACCATATATTTT. The V and J genes are TRBV7-3 and TRBJ1-3; 7 bases map to TRBD1. CDR1 and CDR2 from the germline V gene are SGHTA and FQGTGA. CDR3 size: 15 residues. The junction had 8 bases not matched to a gene; V was cut back by 5 bases and J by 4 bases.

The rearrangement links TRBV28 to TRBJ2-6, with 15 bases lining up with TRBD2. The ends lost 4 bases at V and 4 bases at J; junction bases unmatched: 8. The CDR3 is 19 amino acids. Looked up from germline, CDR1 is MDHEN and CDR2 is SYDVKM. DNA for the CDR3: TGTGCCAGCAGTTCCAAGGGACTAGCGGGAGGTACCGGGGCCAACGTCCTGACTTTC. It specifies CASSSKGLAGGTGANVLTF.

The rearrangement links TRBV28 to TRBJ1-3; D not resolved. The ends were cut back, 4 bases at V and 5 bases at J, with 12 bases in the middle. Per germline, CDR1 MDHEN and CDR2 SYDVKM. CDR3 length: 14 residues. DNA for the CDR3: TGTGCCAGCAGTTCTACTCTCAATAGAAACACCATATATTTT. Amino acid sequence: CASSSTLNRNTIYF. Looking up the rest from reference TRBV28 and TRBJ1-3 gives the full variable domain: DVKVTQSSRYLVKRTGEKVFLECVQDMDHENMFWYRQDPGLGLRLIYFSYDVKMKEKGDIPEGYSVSREKKERFSLILESASTNQTSMYLCASSSTLNRNTIYFGEGSWLTVV.

The chain uses TRBV11-2 and TRBJ2-1; no definite D call. Trimming left V 3 bases short and J 10 bases short, with 7 bases between. CDR1 and CDR2 from the germline V gene are SGHAT and FQNNGV. This CDR3 region has 11 residues. CDR3 residues: CASSFRGEQFF. CDR3 DNA sequence: TGTGCCAGCAGCTTCAGAGGAGAGCAGTTCTTC.

This clone was seen once. The J gene is TRBJ1-1, the V gene TRBV5-1; tentative D call: TRBD1 (5 bases). Per germline, CDR1 SGHRS and CDR2 YFSETQ. V shed 4 bases and J shed 1 base, with 11 bases lying between them. This CDR3 contains 14 residues. CDR3 nucleotides: TGCGCCAGCAGCCAGGGATATGGGAACACTGAAGCTTTCTTT. It yields the protein CASSQGYGNTEAFF.

The rearrangement uses TRBV27 and TRBJ1-2, with a weak D call TRBD1 (5 bases). The CDR3 is 15 residues long. Looked up from germline, CDR1 is MNHEY and CDR2 is SMNVEV (reference sequence). Trimming removed 7 bases from V and 0 bases from J, with 15 bases in between. In nucleotides, the CDR3 is TGTGCCAGCAATCCCCAGGGTGGAACTAACTATGGCTACACCTTC. Its protein product is CASNPQGGTNYGYTF.

This chain uses TRBV5-1 with TRBJ2-2, with 7 nucleotides matching TRBD2. J lost 4 bases, V lost 4 bases, and 10 bases had no gene match. This CDR3 is 16 amino acids long. From germline, CDR1 is SGHRS and CDR2 YFSETQ. The CDR3 is CASSPWGGSRTGELFF. CDR3 sequence (DNA): TGCGCCAGCAGCCCGTGGGGGGGTTCGCGCACCGGGGAGCTGTTTTTT.

This chain connects TRBV11-3 to TRBJ2-1, with D possibly TRBD2 on 6 matching bases. The CDR3 sequence is 17 residues long. Germline CDR1 SGHNT, CDR2 YENEEA. Trimming cost V 0 bases and J 5 bases, with 17 bases left between them. The CDR3 is CASSLEGGQTSHNEQFF. The DNA for the CDR3 is TGTGCCAGCAGCTTAGAAGGCGGGCAGACTAGTCACAATGAGCAGTTCTTC.

The chain links TRBV19 to TRBJ1-1; perhaps TRBD1 as D (6 bases). Trimming stripped 5 bases from V and 0 bases from J, with 19 bases between. Germline V gives CDR1 LNHDA, CDR2 SQIVND (reference sequence). CDR3 size: 17 residues. CDR3: CASSPHRRGPMNTEAFF. Written as DNA, the CDR3 is TGTGCCAGTAGTCCTCACCGCAGGGGACCTATGAACACTGAAGCTTTCTTT.

The chain couples TRBV18 to TRBJ2-7, with D hard to call. The CDR3 is 16 amino acids. Germline CDR1 is KGHSH and CDR2 is LQKENI. The V end was cut by 3 bases, the J end by 1 base, with 16 bases between. CDR3 bases: TGTGCCAGCTCACCCCTCACAGCTACGGTTTCCTACGAGCAGTACTTC. Its protein is CASSPLTATVSYEQYF.

The CDR3 loop reads CASSKDNHYLRNEQFF. CDR3 DNA sequence: TGTGCCAGCAGCAAAGATAACCACTACCTCAGGAATGAGCAGTTCTTC. The chain couples TRBV21-1 to TRBJ2-1. TRBV21-1 is a listed pseudogene. The CDR3 sequence is 16 residues long.

CDR3 loop: CASSLQGNMNTEAFF. The DNA for the CDR3 is TGCGCCAGCAGCCTACAGGGGAATATGAACACTGAAGCTTTCTTT. This sequence joins TRBV5-1 and TRBJ1-1; TRBD1 matches 7 bases. The CDR3 covers 15 residues. Germline values: CDR1 SGHRS, CDR2 YFSETQ. The ends lost 4 bases at V and 0 bases at J; junction bases unmatched: 6.

The V and J genes are TRBV27 and TRBJ2-3, with D perhaps assigned TRBD1 or TRBD2 (6 bases each). Trimming removed 1 base at V and 9 bases at J, with 17 bases between. From germline, CDR1 is MNHEY and CDR2 SMNVEV (reference sequence). The length of the CDR3 is 15 residues. CDR3 in amino acids: CASSLFGGSGLTQYF. CDR3 nucleotide sequence: TGTGCCAGCAGTTTATTCGGGGGCTCAGGGCTCACGCAGTATTTT.

Written as DNA, the CDR3 is TGTGCCAGCAGCTTGGGACAGGACAATGAGCAGTTCTTC. Encoded protein: CASSLGQDNEQFF. The V and J genes are TRBV11-3 and TRBJ2-1; 8 positions agree with TRBD1. CDR3 size: 13 residues. The trim removed 3 bases at V and 5 bases at J, leaving 0 bases unmatched. Germline V gene data show CDR1 as SGHNT and CDR2 as YENEEA.

This clone was seen only once. The chain links TRBV28 to TRBJ2-7; TRBD2 agrees at 9 bases. The J segment lost 3 bases and the V segment lost 10 bases, leaving 7 bases of the junction unmatched. The CDR3 length is 13 residues. The germline gives CDR1 MDHEN, CDR2 SYDVKM. CDR3 region: CATEGLAVYEQYF. The CDR3 DNA follows: TGTGCCACCGAGGGACTAGCAGTCTACGAGCAGTACTTC. Complete variable domain (other parts from reference TRBV28 and TRBJ2-7): DVKVTQSSRYLVKRTGEKVFLECVQDMDHENMFWYRQDPGLGLRLIYFSYDVKMKEKGDIPEGYSVSREKKERFSLILESASTNQTSMYLCATEGLAVYEQYFGPGTRLTVT.

The chain recombines TRBV5-6 with TRBJ1-2; D perhaps matches TRBD1 (6 bases). V lost 6 bases and J 4 bases, leaving 19 bases between the germline ends. This CDR3 is 15 amino acids long. The V gene's germline CDR1 is SGHDT and CDR2 YYEEEE. CDR3 protein: CASNFGTQGFYGYTF. DNA of the CDR3: TGTGCCAGCAACTTCGGCACACAGGGCTTCTATGGCTACACCTTC.

This clone has just a few counts. V gene TRBV20-1 combines with J gene TRBJ1-2, with D unresolved. Trimming shortened V by 3 bases and J by 6 bases, and 14 bases separated the two germline ends. This CDR3 contains 13 residues. Germline loops: CDR1 DFQATT, CDR2 SNEGSKA (reference sequence). The chain's CDR3 is CSASKGVLDGYTF. The CDR3, as DNA: TGCAGTGCTAGTAAGGGTGTCTTAGATGGCTACACCTTC.

The chain links TRBV3-1 (or the pseudogene TRBV3-2) to TRBJ1-4; D is unclear. Germline CDR1 LGHDT, CDR2 YNNKEL (reference sequence). This CDR3 contains 16 residues. Trimming stripped 3 bases from V and 2 bases from J, with 13 bases between. CDR3 residues: CASSQVLGRTNEKLFF. The CDR3 DNA sequence: TGTGCCAGCAGCCAGGTTTTGGGCAGGACTAATGAAAAACTGTTTTTT.

V gene TRBV5-1 combines with J gene TRBJ2-5; TRBD1 might be the D (5 bases). Trimming shortened V by 7 bases and J by 4 bases, and 17 bases separated the two germline ends. Germline lookup yields CDR1 SGHRS and CDR2 YFSETQ. CDR3 length: 14 amino acids. CDR3 nucleotides: TGCGCCAGCGGGCCAGGGCGGTGGGGAGAGACCCAGTACTTC. It specifies CASGPGRWGETQYF. Full variable domain (remainder filled in from reference TRBV5-1 and TRBJ2-5): KAGVTQTPRYLIKTRGQQVTLSCSPISGHRSVSWYQQTPGQGLQFLFEYFSETQRNKGNFPGRFSGRQFSNSRSEMNVSTLELGDSALYLCASGPGRWGETQYFGPGTRLLVL.

V usage is TRBV7-2 and J usage is TRBJ2-5, with 7 bases matching TRBD1. The V segment lost 5 bases and the J segment 4 bases; nucleotides outside the gene matches: 4. This CDR3 is 13 amino acids long. Germline V gene lookup returns CDR1 SGHTA and CDR2 FQGNSA. The CDR3: CASSASGGETQYF. CDR3 bases: TGTGCCAGCAGCGCCTCAGGGGGAGAGACCCAGTACTTC.

The chain is built from TRBV6-6 and TRBJ1-2; D possibly corresponds to TRBD1 (5 bases). The length of the CDR3 is 14 residues. CDR1 is MNHNY, CDR2 SVGAGI, per germline (reference sequence). Trimming took off 0 bases at V and 4 bases at J, with 9 bases between the two ends. The CDR3 bases are TGTGCCAGCAGTTACTCCATGACAGTCTATGGCTACACCTTC. Translated, it gives CASSYSMTVYGYTF.

CDR3 sequence reads: CASSSQLSTVGQPQHF. CDR3 sequence (DNA): TGTGCCAGCAGCTCCCAACTATCGACAGTAGGTCAGCCCCAGCATTTT. The V call is TRBV7-8, the J call TRBJ1-5; perhaps TRBD1 as D (5 bases). V lost 4 bases, J lost 6 bases, and 19 bases lay in between. The CDR3 consists of 16 residues. In germline, CDR1 is SGHVS, CDR2 FQNEAQ.

This chain connects TRBV7-3 to TRBJ2-1, with a tentative D call TRBD2 (5 bases). V was trimmed by 6 bases and J by 4 bases, leaving 16 bases between them. This CDR3 comprises 15 residues. Germline CDR1 SGHTA, CDR2 FQGTGA. CDR3 residues: CASSPAASYYNEQFF. DNA of the CDR3: TGTGCCAGCAGTCCCGCGGCTAGCTATTACAATGAGCAGTTCTTC.

V gene TRBV20-1 combines with J gene TRBJ2-7; 7 bases are a match to TRBD1. The CDR3 is 14 amino acids. Germline trimming cut 3 bases from V and 1 base from J; bases unmatched to any gene: 6. CDR1 is DFQATT and CDR2 is SNEGSKA in the germline V gene (reference sequence). The CDR3: CSASRDSGSYEQYF. The CDR3 DNA reads TGCAGTGCTAGTCGGGACAGCGGATCCTACGAGCAGTACTTC.

The gene calls are TRBV3-1 (or the pseudogene TRBV3-2) and TRBJ2-2; D might be TRBD1 (5 bases). The ends were cut back, 0 bases at V and 1 base at J, with 6 bases in the middle. CDR1 is LGHDT, CDR2 YNNKEL, per germline (reference sequence). The CDR3 has 15 amino acids. As DNA, the CDR3 is TGTGCCAGCAGCCAAGAGACAGTGAACACCGGGGAGCTGTTTTTT. Amino acids: CASSQETVNTGELFF.

This chain connects TRBV11-3 to TRBJ2-5; D possibly uses TRBD1 or TRBD2 (5 bases each). The CDR3 runs to 15 residues. The V and J ends lost 2 bases and 5 bases respectively, with 15 bases between them. Germline-derived CDR1 and CDR2 are SGHNT and YENEEA. Here the CDR3 reads CASSLSGRVGETQYF. The DNA for the CDR3 is TGTGCCAGCAGCTTATCGGGGCGGGTTGGGGAGACCCAGTACTTC.